This T cell receptor beta chain was sequenced in a study of identical twins. This clonotype was seen a handful of times. What it binds is unknown. At one end, the junction sequence differs from germline, possibly due to a read error. TCRdb redid the calling of the 5' RACE reads with MiXCR, one entry per CDR3 protein. The sample has 600,000 to 800,000 distinct CDR3 sequences; 21% are singletons. This CDR3 comprises 14 residues. From germline, CDR1 is DFQATT and CDR2 SNEGSKA (reference sequence). Study-wide results and limits: These conclusions were based on statistical analysis (cross-sectional, not following the same donors).

The sample also formed part of further work on T cells expressing NK-cell markers. That paper adds: A handful of donors showed these clonotypes also leading the CD3+CD56-NKG2C+ fraction.

Sequenced material: PBMCs. This TCR came from a woman aged 18 to 35 in good health. The chain has TRBV20-1 and TRBJ2-5; 9 positions match TRBD2. The CDR3 bases are TGCAGTGCTTACGTTAGCGGGAGAGGACAGACCCAGTATTTC. It specifies CSAYVSGRGQTQYF.